The 24 T cell receptor beta chains presented below share a single source sample, sequenced in a study of blood T cell repertoires in COVID-19. TCRdb's table, derived via immunoSEQ multiplex PCR, lists solely in-frame clones and lacks some. The profile shows 150,000 or so clones, 90% of them singletons. The specimen was peripheral blood. These receptors were collected from a man in his sixties with active or convalescent COVID-19.

The gene calls are TRBV5-1 and TRBJ2-5, with 8 bases fitting TRBD2. The germline CDR1 and CDR2 sequences are SGHRS and YFSETQ. This CDR3 is 15 amino acids long. Trimming cost V 3 bases and J 5 bases; bases outside gene matches: 9. As DNA, the CDR3 is TGCGCCAGCAGCTCCCCCTTCGGGAGGGCCGAGACCCAGTACTTC. As protein: CASSSPFGRAETQYF.

The gene calls are TRBV7-8 and TRBJ1-2, with D perhaps TRBD1 (6 bases). CDR1 is SGHVS, CDR2 FQNEAQ, per germline. CDR3 size: 14 residues. The ends were cut back, 2 bases at V and 2 bases at J, with 9 bases in the middle. The CDR3 coding sequence is TGTGCCAGCAGCTTAACCAGGGGAAACTATGGCTACACCTTC. Protein: CASSLTRGNYGYTF. Looking up the rest from reference TRBV7-8 and TRBJ1-2 gives the full variable domain: GAGVSQSPRYKVAKRGQDVALRCDPISGHVSLFWYQQALGQGPEFLTYFQNEAQLDKSGLPSDRFFAERPEGSVSTLKIQRTQQEDSAVYLCASSLTRGNYGYTFGSGTRLTVV.

This chain uses TRBV27 with TRBJ2-2, with 9 nucleotides matching TRBD1. The CDR3 consists of 15 residues. V gave up 6 bases and J gave up 5 bases; unmatched junction bases: 7. The germline CDR1 and CDR2 sequences are MNHEY and SMNVEV (reference sequence). CDR3 bases: TGTGCCAGCAGCCGCACAGGGGGCCTTACCGGGGAGCTGTTTTTT. Translating gives CASSRTGGLTGELFF.

The V gene is TRBV10-3, the J gene TRBJ1-2, with 8 bases fitting TRBD1. CDR3 length: 15 residues. V shed 3 bases, J shed 6 bases, and the junction held 9 bases outside the gene matches. Germline CDR1 and CDR2: ENHRY and SYGVKD. CDR3 residues: CAISDFRGPFNGYTF. CDR3 nucleotide sequence: TGTGCCATCAGTGATTTCAGGGGGCCTTTTAATGGCTACACCTTC.

This clone was found once. The chain combines TRBV11-2 with TRBJ1-1; perhaps TRBD1 as D (5 bases). The germline V and J ends were trimmed by 5 bases and 0 bases, with 13 bases remaining between them. The CDR3 sequence is 15 residues long. Looked up from germline, CDR1 is SGHAT and CDR2 is FQNNGV. CDR3 DNA sequence: TGTGCCAGCAGCCTACAGGAGCCTATGAACACTGAAGCTTTCTTT. The encoded protein is CASSLQEPMNTEAFF.

V usage is TRBV7-8 and J usage is TRBJ1-2, with D possibly matching TRBD1 (6 bases). The CDR3 has 14 residues. V lost 1 base and J 8 bases, leaving 14 bases between the germline ends. Looked up from germline, CDR1 is SGHVS and CDR2 is FQNEAQ. The CDR3 protein is CASSLGIQGSGYTF. The CDR3 nucleotides read TGTGCCAGCAGCTTAGGGATACAGGGTTCCGGCTACACCTTC.

The chain combines TRBV7-7 with TRBJ2-7; 10 bases are shared with TRBD2. This CDR3 spans 16 amino acids. Per the germline V gene, CDR1 is SSHAT and CDR2 is FNYEAQ (reference sequence). V trimming: 5 bases; J trimming: 4 bases; junction bases outside the gene matches: 11. The DNA for the CDR3 is TGTGCCAGCAGCCCCGCGGGGCTAGCGGGAGTGTACGAGCAGTACTTC. Its translation: CASSPAGLAGVYEQYF. Supplemented by reference TRBV7-7 and TRBJ2-7, the full variable domain reads GAGVSQSPRYKVTKRGQDVTLRCDPISSHATLYWYQQALGQGPEFLTYFNYEAQPDKSGLPSDRFSAERPEGSISTLTIQRTEQRDSAMYRCASSPAGLAGVYEQYFGPGTRLTVT.

This clone was recorded only once. DNA for the CDR3: TGTGCCAGCAGTTACAGCGGGGGGGCCGTAGATACGCAGTATTTT. Encoded protein: CASSYSGGAVDTQYF. This rearrangement joins TRBV6-5 to TRBJ2-3; 10 nucleotides align to TRBD2. This CDR3 is 15 amino acids long. Germline V gene lookup returns CDR1 MNHEY and CDR2 SVGAGI. Losses at the gene ends were 2 bases for V and 5 bases for J; bases not matched to a gene: 4.

This clone has just one count. The J gene is TRBJ1-3, the V gene TRBV6-5; D uncertain. Germline CDR1 and CDR2: MNHEY and SVGAGI. V shed 10 bases and J shed 1 base, with 11 bases lying between them. The CDR3 length is 13 residues. DNA of the CDR3: TGTGCCACGCTTGGCAGGTCTGGAAACACCATATATTTT. It is translated as CATLGRSGNTIYF.

The chain couples TRBV6-5 to TRBJ2-7, with 8 bases identical to TRBD2. The V gene end was trimmed by 6 bases and the J gene end by 3 bases; junction bases not matched to a gene: 4. The germline V gene has CDR1 MNHEY and CDR2 SVGAGI. The CDR3 contains 13 residues. In DNA, the CDR3 is TGTGCCAGCAGGGGAACTAGCGGCTACGAGCAGTACTTC. Amino acids: CASRGTSGYEQYF.

This chain joins TRBV28 and TRBJ2-1; 12 bases align to TRBD2. Germline CDR1 is MDHEN and CDR2 is SYDVKM. The J segment lost 8 bases and the V segment lost 2 bases, leaving 7 bases of the junction unmatched. The CDR3 runs to 16 residues. In DNA form, the CDR3 reads TGTGCCAGCAGTTTACTAGCGGGGGGGATTGGCGATGAGCAGTTCTTC. Translated: CASSLLAGGIGDEQFF.

The J gene is TRBJ1-6, the V gene TRBV5-6; maybe TRBD1 (5 bases). V was trimmed by 1 base and J by 9 bases, leaving 11 bases between them. This CDR3 is built from 14 residues. Germline loops: CDR1 SGHDT, CDR2 YYEEEE. The CDR3 nucleotides are TGTGCCAGCAGCTTGCGTGGGACTGGTTCACCCCTCCACTTT. Its protein product is CASSLRGTGSPLHF.

The chain uses TRBV5-5 and TRBJ2-1; 12 bases map to TRBD2. This CDR3 contains 17 residues. J gave up 4 bases and V 3 bases, and 8 bases lay outside the gene matches. The germline V gene has CDR1 SGHKS and CDR2 YYEKEE (reference sequence). DNA of the CDR3: TGTGCCAGCAGCTGGACTAGCGGGGCGGGTATGTACAATGAGCAGTTCTTC. Its protein product is CASSWTSGAGMYNEQFF.

This sequence joins TRBV7-9 and TRBJ2-6, with a weak D call TRBD2 (5 bases). This CDR3 is 18 amino acids long. Trimming took 5 bases from V and 1 from J, leaving 18 bases between them. CDR1 is SEHNR, CDR2 FQNEAQ, per germline (reference sequence). The CDR3 DNA reads as TGTGCCAGCAGCCCCCTCTGGGAGCCGTTTTCTGGGGCCAACGTCCTGACTTTC. It encodes CASSPLWEPFSGANVLTF.

The chain recombines TRBV19 with TRBJ1-6, with TRBD1 as a possible D gene (6 bases). There are 17 residues in the CDR3. The V and J ends lost 5 bases and 0 bases respectively, with 14 bases between them. From germline, CDR1 is LNHDA and CDR2 SQIVND (reference sequence). This chain's CDR3 is CASSSGVSSSYNSPLHF. CDR3 in DNA: TGTGCCAGTAGTTCAGGGGTTTCGAGCTCCTATAATTCACCCCTCCACTTT.

The chain uses TRBV7-9 and TRBJ1-1; 8 nucleotides match TRBD1. Trimming removed 4 bases from V and 1 base from J; junction bases left unmatched: 2. CDR1 is SEHNR, CDR2 FQNEAQ, per germline (reference sequence). CDR3 length: 14 amino acids. The CDR3 loop reads CASSSTGENTEAFF. As DNA, the CDR3 is TGTGCCAGCAGCTCGACAGGGGAGAACACTGAAGCTTTCTTT.

The chain employs TRBV7-2 and TRBJ1-6, with 10 bases that match TRBD1. The CDR3 length is 16 residues. The V gene's germline CDR1 is SGHTA and CDR2 FQGNSA. Trimming took 7 bases from V and 6 from J; bases not matched to a gene: 9. This CDR3 reads CASKPGTGATNSPLHF. In DNA form, the CDR3 reads TGTGCCAGCAAACCCGGGACAGGGGCCACTAATTCACCCCTCCACTTT. The full variable domain, completed using reference TRBV7-2 and TRBJ1-6, is GAGVSQSPSNKVTEKGKDVELRCDPISGHTALYWYRQSLGQGLEFLIYFQGNSAPDKSGLPSDRFSAERTGGSVSTLTIQRTQQEDSAVYLCASKPGTGATNSPLHFGNGTRLTVT.

The chain is built from TRBV11-3 and TRBJ1-1, with D possibly TRBD1 on 5 matching bases. Germline V lookup: CDR1 SGHNT, CDR2 YENEEA. The CDR3 is 13 residues long. V lost 1 base, J lost 4 bases, and 7 bases lay in between. In DNA form, the CDR3 reads TGTGCCAGCAGCTTAGCCGGGGGCACTGAAGCTTTCTTT. Protein: CASSLAGGTEAFF.

The chain recombines TRBV3-1 (or the pseudogene TRBV3-2) with TRBJ1-2, with D perhaps matching TRBD1 (6 bases). Germline V gene sequence: CDR1 LGHDT, CDR2 YNNKEL (reference sequence). The V end lost 6 bases, the J end lost 2 bases, and 13 bases lay between the germline ends. There are 14 residues in the CDR3. CDR3 amino acids: CASSKVGQNYGYTF. CDR3 coding DNA: TGTGCCAGCAGTAAAGTCGGACAGAACTATGGCTACACCTTC.

The chain recombines TRBV7-8 with TRBJ2-2, with 11 bases identical to TRBD1. With V trimmed by 5 bases and J by 4 bases, 9 bases remained unmatched. CDR1 and CDR2 from the germline V gene are SGHVS and FQNEAQ. The CDR3 sequence is 17 residues long. The DNA for the CDR3 is TGTGCCAGCAGCCTATGGACAGGGGGCGGTGGCACCGGGGAGCTGTTTTTT. Translation gives CASSLWTGGGGTGELFF.

The chain combines TRBV5-6 with TRBJ2-7; tentative D call: TRBD1 (5 bases). CDR1 and CDR2 (germline): SGHDT, YYEEEE. This CDR3 is built from 17 residues. Deletions cut 0 bases from V and 5 bases from J, with 21 bases between. The CDR3 DNA follows: TGTGCCAGCAGCTTGGGATACGCGGACAAGGTCTTCGACGAGCAGTACTTC. The encoded protein is CASSLGYADKVFDEQYF.

This clone was detected once. J is TRBJ2-5 and V is TRBV6-5, with 7 bases fitting TRBD1. V was clipped by 7 bases and J by 1 base; unmatched bases: 3. The CDR3 spans 13 residues. Germline V gives CDR1 MNHEY, CDR2 SVGAGI. The CDR3 is CASTDRPQETQYF. In DNA form, the CDR3 reads TGTGCCAGCACGGACAGGCCCCAAGAGACCCAGTACTTC.

CDR3 amino acids: CASSLVKQIEAFF. For the CDR3, the DNA is TGTGCCAGCAGCTTAGTGAAACAGATTGAAGCTTTCTTT. V and J are TRBV7-9 and TRBJ1-1; D not certain. Germline V CDR1 and CDR2: SEHNR, FQNEAQ (reference sequence). With 1 base removed from V and 7 bases from J, the gap between germline ends came to 10 bases. The CDR3 has 13 residues. Based on the CDR3 plus reference TRBV7-9 and TRBJ1-1, the full variable domain is DTGVSQNPRHKITKRGQNVTFRCDPISEHNRLYWYRQTLGQGPEFLTYFQNEAQLEKSRLLSDRFSAERPKGSFSTLEIQRTEQGDSAMYLCASSLVKQIEAFFGQGTRLTVV.

This sequence joins TRBV9 and TRBJ2-2; TRBD2 aligns across 7 bases. The CDR3 runs 16 residues. Germline CDR1 is SGDLS and CDR2 is YYNGEE. Trimming took 0 bases from V and 1 from J; bases not matched to a gene: 3. The CDR3 protein is CASSVVPSGNTGELFF. The CDR3 nucleotides read TGTGCCAGCAGCGTAGTTCCTAGCGGGAACACCGGGGAGCTGTTTTTT.